Shown below are 9 T cell receptor beta chains from a single sample sequenced in a study of response to subunit inactivated influenza vaccine. TCRdb re-analysed the RT-PCR reads in MiXCR, keeping a single row per CDR3 protein. This sample has about 700,000 distinct CDR3 sequences, with 11% to 15% found just once. The specimen was PBMCs from blood, collected 14 to 15 days before vaccination. Source of these receptors: a man aged 45-60 years who received an inactivated influenza vaccine.

This clonotype was found a few times. The V and J genes are TRBV5-4 and TRBJ2-1; tentatively, D is TRBD2 (5 bases). V was pared by 0 bases and J by 8 bases, with 12 bases between. Germline V lookup: CDR1 SGHNT, CDR2 YYREEE (reference sequence). This CDR3 spans 14 amino acids. The CDR3 nucleotides are TGTGCCAGCAGCTTGGGGGGAGTAGGTCATGAGCAGTTCTTC. This translates into CASSLGGVGHEQFF.

This clonotype was seen a handful of times. The gene calls are TRBV28 and TRBJ2-5, with 10 bases identical to TRBD2. This CDR3 has 11 residues. Germline CDR1 MDHEN, CDR2 SYDVKM. CDR3 sequence (DNA): TGTGGAGCGGGGGGGCTAGAGACCCAGTACTTC. This sequence encodes CGAGGLETQYF.

This clonotype came up many times. The rearrangement links TRBV6-2 or TRBV6-3 to TRBJ2-7; TRBD2 aligns across 7 bases. The V segment lost 10 bases and the J segment 3 bases; nucleotides outside the gene matches: 9. From germline, CDR1 is MNHEY and CDR2 SVGEGT. The CDR3 extends over 13 amino acids. DNA for the CDR3: TGTGCCACCCTTGGCGGGAGAAACTACGAGCAGTACTTC. Translating gives CATLGGRNYEQYF.

CDR3 bases: TGTGCCAGCAGGCGAGAGTCCCAAGAGACCCAGTACTTC. Translation: CASRRESQETQYF. This rearrangement joins TRBV2 to TRBJ2-5, with D unresolved. There are 13 residues in the CDR3. Germline CDR1 reads SNHLY; CDR2 reads FYNNEI. V dropped 6 bases and J dropped 1 base, with 9 bases sitting between them.

In its sample, this clonotype was seen a few times. This rearrangement joins TRBV20-1 to TRBJ2-7; TRBD1 is a possible D gene (5 bases). The CDR3 runs to 13 residues. CDR1 is DFQATT and CDR2 is SNEGSKA in the germline V gene (reference sequence). The ends were cut back, 1 base at V and 0 bases at J, with 7 bases in the middle. The CDR3: CSARGTNSYEQYF. CDR3 DNA: TGCAGTGCTAGAGGGACAAACTCCTACGAGCAGTACTTC.

This clonotype was observed a handful of times. V is TRBV20-1 and J is TRBJ2-5, with 10 bases lining up with TRBD2. With V trimmed by 0 bases and J by 4 bases, 5 bases remained unmatched. Germline assignment: CDR1 DFQATT and CDR2 SNEGSKA (reference sequence). This CDR3 comprises 15 residues. CDR3 in DNA: TGCAGTGCTAGAGATGAGCGGGGGGGCCGAGAGACCCAGTACTTC. This encodes CSARDERGGRETQYF.

This clonotype was counted between two and nine times. This chain joins TRBV20-1 and TRBJ2-3; 7 bases agree with TRBD2. Per the germline V gene, CDR1 is DFQATT and CDR2 is SNEGSKA (reference sequence). The trim removed 2 bases at V and 5 bases at J, leaving 7 bases unmatched. The CDR3 consists of 14 residues. The CDR3 region is CSARRPGGLDTQYF. The CDR3 coding sequence is TGCAGTGCTAGAAGGCCGGGGGGATTAGATACGCAGTATTTT.

This clonotype was observed a few times. The chain uses TRBV20-1 and TRBJ1-5; tentative D call: TRBD1 (6 bases). Germline CDR1 DFQATT, CDR2 SNEGSKA (reference sequence). The CDR3 runs to 15 residues. V dropped 6 bases and J dropped 1 base, with 16 bases sitting between them. CDR3 amino acids: CSAPQGRGSNQPQHF. The CDR3 bases are TGCAGTGCCCCCCAGGGCAGGGGAAGCAATCAGCCCCAGCATTTT.

The table lists this clonotype with many counts. V is TRBV11-2 and J is TRBJ2-2, with TRBD1 matching over 10 bases. This CDR3 has 15 residues. V shed 2 bases and J 4 bases; nucleotides not matched to a gene: 1. CDR1 SGHAT and CDR2 FQNNGV come from the germline V gene. The CDR3 coding sequence is TGTGCCAGCAGCTTAAGGACAGGGGGCACCGGGGAGCTGTTTTTT. Amino acid sequence: CASSLRTGGTGELFF.